The 30 T cell receptor beta chains below all came from one sample that was sequenced in a study of blood T cell repertoires in COVID-19. Libraries were prepared by immunoSEQ multiplex PCR; TCRdb keeps only in-frame clonotypes and omits some of them. Here the sample spans 270,000 or so clones, approximately 84% being singletons. The material sequenced was peripheral blood. The receptors were gathered from a human donor with COVID-19, enrolled during active disease. The donor label of this sample is uncertain.

The chain links TRBV19 to TRBJ2-5, with D perhaps matching TRBD1 (7 bases). V lost 4 bases to trimming and J lost 3 bases, with 12 bases between them. This CDR3 is built from 14 residues. CDR1 and CDR2 from the germline V gene are LNHDA and SQIVND (reference sequence). DNA for the CDR3: TGTGCCAGTAGTAGCGGGACAGCTAAAGAGACCCAGTACTTC. Amino acids: CASSSGTAKETQYF.

This sequence joins TRBV7-3 and TRBJ1-1; 7 nucleotides agree with TRBD1. Germline V gene data show CDR1 as SGHTA and CDR2 as FQGTGA. With 5 bases clipped from V and 1 base from J, the junction kept 4 bases outside the gene matches. CDR3 size: 14 residues. CDR3 sequence reads: CASSPGQENTEAFF. In DNA form, the CDR3 reads TGTGCCAGCAGCCCTGGACAGGAGAACACTGAAGCTTTCTTT.

This chain uses TRBV19 with TRBJ1-6; D is ambiguous. Per the germline V gene, CDR1 is LNHDA and CDR2 is SQIVND (reference sequence). V was clipped by 5 bases and J by 7 bases, with 12 bases between them. There are 14 residues in the CDR3. CDR3 nucleotide sequence: TGTGCCAGTAGTCCCCGGGTCTTCAATTCACCCCTCCACTTT. Translating gives CASSPRVFNSPLHF.

The chain joins TRBV4-3 to TRBJ2-3; a weak D match, TRBD2 (5 bases). The germline V gene encodes CDR1 LGHNA and CDR2 YSLEER. The CDR3 extends over 16 amino acids. V was clipped by 0 bases and J by 0 bases, with 10 bases between them. The chain's CDR3 is CASSQDLAASTDTQYF. The DNA for the CDR3 is TGCGCCAGCAGCCAAGACCTAGCAGCTAGCACAGATACGCAGTATTTT.

V is TRBV30 and J is TRBJ2-3; 7 bases map to TRBD1. Trimming cost V 0 bases and J 1 base; bases outside gene matches: 13. From germline, CDR1 is GTSNPN and CDR2 SVGIG (reference sequence). The CDR3 consists of 18 residues. The DNA of the CDR3 is TGTGCCTGGAGTGTAAAGGGGGCTCTGAGGCGTCGCACAGATACGCAGTATTTT. Its protein is CAWSVKGALRRRTDTQYF.

The chain joins TRBV7-2 to TRBJ2-7; tentative D call: TRBD2 (5 bases). Germline V gene lookup returns CDR1 SGHTA and CDR2 FQGNSA. The CDR3 spans 14 residues. Trimming left V 6 bases short and J 0 bases short, with 12 bases between. Here the CDR3 reads CASRLDSSSYEQYF. The CDR3 DNA is TGTGCCAGCAGGTTGGACTCCAGCTCCTACGAGCAGTACTTC.

This chain links TRBV27 with TRBJ2-7; TRBD2 agrees at 7 bases. The CDR3 spans 13 residues. The germline gives CDR1 MNHEY, CDR2 SMNVEV (reference sequence). The V gene end was trimmed by 5 bases and the J gene end by 7 bases; junction bases not matched to a gene: 8. CDR3 sequence: CASSLAGAREQYF. For the CDR3, the DNA is TGTGCCAGCAGTCTCGCGGGAGCGCGGGAGCAGTACTTC.

V is TRBV4-1 and J is TRBJ1-1; D remains unclear. CDR1 is MGHRA and CDR2 is YSYEKL in the germline V gene. V gave up 4 bases and J gave up 1 base, with 7 bases separating them. This CDR3 has 13 residues. The CDR3 loop is CASSLRGNTEAFF. DNA of the CDR3: TGCGCCAGCAGCCTCCGAGGGAACACTGAAGCTTTCTTT.

V and J are TRBV7-2 and TRBJ2-7; 8 bases match TRBD1. CDR3 length: 15 amino acids. With 0 bases clipped from V and 3 bases from J, the junction kept 4 bases outside the gene matches. CDR1 and CDR2 from the germline V gene are SGHTA and FQGNSA. The CDR3 loop reads CASSLAGDRFYEQYF. DNA of the CDR3: TGTGCCAGCAGCTTAGCGGGGGACAGGTTCTACGAGCAGTACTTC. Full variable domain (remainder filled in from reference TRBV7-2 and TRBJ2-7): GAGVSQSPSNKVTEKGKDVELRCDPISGHTALYWYRQSLGQGLEFLIYFQGNSAPDKSGLPSDRFSAERTGGSVSTLTIQRTQQEDSAVYLCASSLAGDRFYEQYFGPGTRLTVT.

The count of this clone is one. DNA for the CDR3: TGTGCCAGCAGTTGGGGCGGATCTTACAATGAGCAGTTCTTC. It translates to CASSWGGSYNEQFF. This chain connects TRBV28 to TRBJ2-1; TRBD1 might be the D (5 bases). V gave up 4 bases and J gave up 4 bases, with 11 bases separating them. The V gene's germline CDR1 is MDHEN and CDR2 SYDVKM. The CDR3 has 14 residues.

The V and J genes are TRBV4-1 and TRBJ2-1; tentatively, D is TRBD2 (5 bases). V gave up 4 bases and J gave up 10 bases, with 20 bases separating them. The CDR3 has 15 residues. Germline loops: CDR1 MGHRA, CDR2 YSYEKL. CDR3 protein: CASSRIGGLTSEQFF. CDR3 DNA sequence: TGCGCCAGCAGCCGAATCGGCGGGCTAACCTCCGAGCAGTTCTTC.

This clone has a single count. This chain uses TRBV19 with TRBJ2-3; 10 bases map to TRBD2. Germline lookup yields CDR1 LNHDA and CDR2 SQIVND (reference sequence). V lost 6 bases, J lost 0 bases, and 6 bases stayed unmatched. CDR3 length: 16 amino acids. CDR3 residues: CASRDTSGTSTDTQYF. CDR3 DNA sequence: TGTGCCAGTAGGGACACTAGCGGGACTAGCACAGATACGCAGTATTTT.

This clone was detected only once. This chain connects TRBV30 to TRBJ1-4; a weak D match, TRBD1 (6 bases). Trimming left V 3 bases short and J 8 bases short, with 16 bases between. Germline V gene sequence: CDR1 GTSNPN, CDR2 SVGIG (reference sequence). CDR3 length: 14 amino acids. The CDR3 DNA reads TGTGCCTGGAGCCCCGGGGGGGCGCGAGAAAAACTGTTTTTT. It codes for CAWSPGGAREKLFF.

The chain is built from TRBV18 and TRBJ2-5; TRBD1 matches at 7 bases. This CDR3 is built from 14 residues. Germline V gene data show CDR1 as KGHSH and CDR2 as LQKENI. The J segment lost 5 bases and the V segment lost 1 base, leaving 4 bases of the junction unmatched. CDR3: CASSPQGAAETQYF. The CDR3, as DNA: TGTGCCAGCTCACCACAGGGGGCGGCGGAGACCCAGTACTTC.

V usage is TRBV6-5 and J usage is TRBJ2-5; 8 nucleotides line up with TRBD1. V gave up 2 bases and J gave up 4 bases; unmatched junction bases: 9. Germline V gives CDR1 MNHEY, CDR2 SVGAGI. CDR3 length: 16 amino acids. CDR3 residues: CASSYPAQGAGETQYF. CDR3 nucleotides: TGTGCCAGCAGTTACCCAGCCCAGGGGGCAGGAGAGACCCAGTACTTC.

The CDR3 nucleotides are TGTGCCAGCAGCCCCGTTAGCGAAGGGACCCAGTACTTC. Translated: CASSPVSEGTQYF. This chain links TRBV9 with TRBJ2-5, with D maybe TRBD2 (5 bases). The CDR3 is 13 amino acids. CDR1 is SGDLS and CDR2 is YYNGEE in the germline V gene. The V end lost 4 bases, the J end lost 7 bases, and 14 bases lay between the germline ends.

The V gene is TRBV7-9, the J gene TRBJ2-1; 7 nucleotides match TRBD1. In germline, CDR1 is SEHNR, CDR2 FQNEAQ (reference sequence). This CDR3 is 14 amino acids long. V lost 1 base, J lost 9 bases, and 6 bases stayed unmatched. CDR3 loop: CASSLGVQGSEQFF. CDR3 in DNA: TGTGCCAGCAGCTTAGGCGTACAGGGGAGTGAGCAGTTCTTC.

This clone was seen just once. This chain joins TRBV9 and TRBJ2-1, with TRBD2 matching 7 bases. CDR1 SGDLS and CDR2 YYNGEE come from the germline V gene. This CDR3 spans 16 amino acids. Trimming took 3 bases from V and 4 from J; bases not matched to a gene: 10. CDR3 amino acids: CASSESAGLIYNEQFF. In DNA, the CDR3 is TGTGCCAGCAGCGAGAGCGCGGGACTAATTTACAATGAGCAGTTCTTC.

The chain couples TRBV18 to TRBJ2-7; 9 positions match TRBD2. V dropped 4 bases and J dropped 6; count of bases not matched to a gene: 7. CDR1 KGHSH and CDR2 LQKENI come from the germline V gene. CDR3 length equals 14 residues. The CDR3 nucleotides read TGTGCCAGCTCACTTAGCGGGAGTCAGACCGAGCAGTACTTC. This translates into CASSLSGSQTEQYF.

This chain connects TRBV29-1 to TRBJ2-3, with 10 nucleotides matching TRBD2. Trimming at V came to 6 bases and at J to 9 bases, leaving 9 bases not matched to a gene. Germline CDR1 and CDR2: SQVTM and ANQGSEA. This CDR3 comprises 13 residues. The CDR3 DNA follows: TGCAGCGTGTCCGGGACTAGCGCCGGAACGCAGTATTTT. It is translated as CSVSGTSAGTQYF.

The chain joins TRBV10-1 to TRBJ2-2; 15 nucleotides agree with TRBD2. V was clipped by 6 bases and J by 4 bases; unmatched bases: 6. Germline V gives CDR1 WNHNN, CDR2 SYGVQD (reference sequence). The CDR3 covers 17 residues. The CDR3 is CASRKGLAGGFTGELFF. The CDR3 DNA sequence: TGCGCCAGCAGGAAGGGACTAGCGGGAGGATTCACCGGGGAGCTGTTTTTT.

The chain carries TRBV28 and TRBJ2-2; D is possibly TRBD2 (6 bases). The CDR3 is 14 residues long. The V gene lost 3 bases and the J gene lost 7 bases, with 12 bases spanning the gap. Germline CDR1 is MDHEN and CDR2 is SYDVKM. For the CDR3, the DNA is TGTGCCAGCAGTTTTTGGGGGGATGGCGGGGAGCTGTTTTTT. It yields the protein CASSFWGDGGELFF.

The chain combines TRBV5-1 with TRBJ2-1; a possible D gene is TRBD2 (5 bases). This CDR3 has 15 residues. Germline CDR1 is SGHRS and CDR2 is YFSETQ. Deletions cut 2 bases from V and 0 bases from J, with 9 bases between. The CDR3 loop reads CASSFSASSYNEQFF. CDR3 DNA sequence: TGCGCCAGCAGCTTTAGCGCAAGCTCCTACAATGAGCAGTTCTTC.

The J gene is TRBJ2-3, the V gene TRBV18; no firm D call. CDR1 and CDR2 (germline): KGHSH, LQKENI. The CDR3 consists of 16 residues. V lost 2 bases and J 1 base, leaving 13 bases between the germline ends. CDR3 loop: CASSPGPVLGTDTQYF. The CDR3 region has the DNA TGTGCCAGCTCACCAGGGCCGGTACTTGGCACAGATACGCAGTATTTT.

V is TRBV28 and J is TRBJ1-4, with a possible D match to TRBD1 (6 bases). Trimming cost V 3 bases and J 8 bases, with 10 bases left between them. This CDR3 has 13 amino acids. The V gene's germline CDR1 is MDHEN and CDR2 SYDVKM. CDR3 protein: CASSFRDTEKLFF. For the CDR3, the DNA is TGTGCCAGCAGTTTCCGGGACACCGAAAAACTGTTTTTT.

The J gene is TRBJ1-2, the V gene TRBV6-5; tentatively, D is TRBD1 (6 bases). The CDR3 totals 11 residues. Per the germline V gene, CDR1 is MNHEY and CDR2 is SVGAGI. Trimming pared 7 bases from V and 9 bases from J, leaving 12 bases between. The CDR3 is CASTNRESYTF. DNA of the CDR3: TGTGCCAGCACCAACAGGGAGAGCTACACCTTC.

The chain links TRBV29-1 to TRBJ1-1; D not certain. Per the germline V gene, CDR1 is SQVTM and CDR2 is ANQGSEA. The germline V and J ends were trimmed by 5 bases and 5 bases, with 12 bases remaining between them. The CDR3 sequence is 12 residues long. CDR3 nucleotide sequence: TGCAGCGTTATGGAACAGTTAACTGAAGCTTTCTTT. Translation gives CSVMEQLTEAFF.

The count of this clone is one. The CDR3 reads CASSLGGGTYNEQFF. The CDR3 DNA sequence: TGCGCCAGCAGCTTGGGGGGCGGGACCTACAATGAGCAGTTCTTC. The rearrangement joins TRBV5-1 to TRBJ2-1, with D possibly being TRBD2 (6 bases). The CDR3 spans 15 residues. CDR1 and CDR2 (germline): SGHRS, YFSETQ. The ends were cut back, 0 bases at V and 2 bases at J, with 9 bases in the middle.

The chain carries TRBV6-5 and TRBJ1-1; no firm D call. The CDR3 runs to 14 residues. Trimming shortened V by 2 bases and J by 1 base, and 8 bases separated the two germline ends. CDR1 is MNHEY, CDR2 SVGAGI, per germline. The CDR3 loop reads CASSYSRQNTEAFF. CDR3 nucleotide sequence: TGTGCCAGCAGTTACAGTCGACAGAACACTGAAGCTTTCTTT.

This rearrangement joins TRBV6-2 or TRBV6-3 to TRBJ2-7; TRBD2 is a possible D gene (6 bases). The V and J ends lost 2 bases and 2 bases respectively, with 13 bases between them. CDR1 MNHEY and CDR2 SVGEGT come from the germline V gene. The CDR3 has 15 residues. The CDR3 protein is CASSYAGRNTYEQYF. CDR3 in DNA: TGTGCCAGCAGTTACGCGGGGCGAAACACCTACGAGCAGTACTTC.